This is a list of T cell receptor beta chains from one sample in a study of graft-versus-host responses after intestinal transplantation. Assay: immunoSEQ multiplex PCR; the TCRdb copy retains only in-frame clones and omits some. The sample consists of about 23,000 clones, 85% to 95% of them appearing once. Sequencing used PBMCs, obtained approximately 38 days after intestinal transplant. The receptors were sampled from a human patient who received an intestinal transplant, so some T cells may come from the graft donor. Both conserved end residues are part of each CDR3. D genes are given only for firm matches. Part of the rows lack a size; the others show once, few, many or a class for expanded clones.

>.|TRBV19|TRBJ2-7|.
TGTGCCAGTAAGTACAGAGCCTACGAGCAGTACTTC
CASKYRAYEQYF
>once|TRBV7-9|TRBJ2-4|.
TGTGCCAGCAGCTTAGCCGGGACACAGAACATTCAGTACTTC
CASSLAGTQNIQYF
>.|TRBV4-2|TRBJ2-7|.
TGTGCCAGCAGCCAAGAGATAGGAGGGGGGCGGGGCGAGCAGTACTTC
CASSQEIGGGRGEQYF
>.|TRBV28|TRBJ2-7|TRBD1
TGTGCCAGCAGTACCGGGACAGGGGCTATCGAGCAGTACTTC
CASSTGTGAIEQYF
>.|TRBV4-3|TRBJ1-3|.
TGCGCCAGCAGCCAAGAAACGTTGATGATCTCTGGAAACACCATATATTTT
CASSQETLMISGNTIYF
>.|TRBV18|TRBJ2-1|TRBD1
TGTGCCAGCTCACCGTCGACAGGGTCAGGGTTCTTC
CASSPSTGSGFF
>.|TRBV27|TRBJ2-3|TRBD1
TGTGCCAGCAGTTTATTGGGGACAGCGAGAGATACGCAGTATTTT
CASSLLGTARDTQYF
>.|TRBV15|TRBJ2-7|TRBD1
TGTGCCACCAGCAGGCAACCGGGACAGGGAGGCGAGCAGTACTTC
CATSRQPGQGGEQYF
>.|TRBV5-1|TRBJ1-3|.
TGCGCCAGCAGCTTTTTAGGGACCGTATCTGGAAACACCATATATTTT
CASSFLGTVSGNTIYF
>once|TRBV5-6|TRBJ1-1|.
TGTGCCAGCAGTTCGACCCTTTCTGTTGAAGCTTTCTTT
CASSSTLSVEAFF
>few|TRBV9|TRBJ2-7|.
TGTGCCAGCAGCGTAGGCCCTTTGGGGGCCTACGAGCAGTACTTC
CASSVGPLGAYEQYF
>.|TRBV5-6|TRBJ2-5|TRBD2
TGTGCCAGCAGCTTGGGGACTAGCAATATAAAGACCCAGTACTTC
CASSLGTSNIKTQYF
>.|TRBV5-1|TRBJ2-7|TRBD2
TGCGCCAGCAGCTCTAGACTAGCGGGAGGTTCCGAGCAGTACTTC
CASSSRLAGGSEQYF
>.|TRBV4-1|TRBJ2-5|.
TGCGCCAGCAGCCAAGATGCAGGGCAAGAGACCCAGTACTTC
CASSQDAGQETQYF
>.|TRBV19|TRBJ2-1|.
TGTGCCAGTAGTAGGACATACAATGAGCAGTTCTTC
CASSRTYNEQFF
>.|TRBV28|TRBJ2-3|TRBD2
TGTGCCAGCAGTCCGCACCCCAGGACTAGCGGGAGAGATACGCAGTATTTT
CASSPHPRTSGRDTQYF
>.|TRBV7-9|TRBJ1-2|.
TGTGCCAGCAGCCCGGCAACAGGGCTCCTAGCTAACTATGGCTACACCTTC
CASSPATGLLANYGYTF
>.|TRBV7-6|TRBJ1-4|.
TGTGCCAGCAGCGCGCAGAGGGTTAATGAAAAACTGTTTTTT
CASSAQRVNEKLFF
>.|TRBV19|TRBJ1-1|TRBD1
TGTGCCAGTAGGCGACAGGGGAACACTGAAGCTTTCTTT
CASRRQGNTEAFF
>.|TRBV15|TRBJ2-1|.
TGTGCCACCAGCAGAGGGGGGCCCGGCAATGAGCAGTTCTTC
CATSRGGPGNEQFF
>.|TRBV2|TRBJ2-6|.
TGTGCCAGCAGTCGAGGGAATTACCGGATACAAAGTCGGGCCAACGTCCTGACTTTC
CASSRGNYRIQSRANVLTF
>few|TRBV21-1|TRBJ2-1|.
TGTGCCAGCAGCAAGTCCGGGACAAGGGGGGGCAATGAGCAGTTCTTC
CASSKSGTRGGNEQFF
>.|TRBV7-9|TRBJ1-1|TRBD1
TGTGCCAGCAGCCCACGCTTGGGGACAGGGGATAGGATCACTGAAGCTTTCTTT
CASSPRLGTGDRITEAFF
>.|TRBV28|TRBJ2-7|.
TGTGCCAGCAGTTTGGTCGGTCAGGCCAAGGCCTCCTACGAGCAGTACTTC
CASSLVGQAKASYEQYF
>.|TRBV28|TRBJ1-5|.
TGTGCCAGCAGTATCCCCACTAGCAATCAGCCCCAGCATTTT
CASSIPTSNQPQHF
>once|TRBV6-1|TRBJ2-1|TRBD2
TGTGCCAGCAGTAGCGGGAGTCATTACAATGAGCAGTTCTTC
CASSSGSHYNEQFF
>.|TRBV7-8|TRBJ2-2|TRBD2
TGTGCCAGCAGCAGGAGCGGGAGGGCCGGGACCGGGGAGCTGTTTTTT
CASSRSGRAGTGELFF
>.|TRBV12-1|TRBJ1-5|.
TGTGCCAGCAGCTTTGTGGGGGTTCAGCCCCAGCATTTT
CASSFVGVQPQHF